Below, 32 T cell receptor beta chains from the same sample are listed, as sequenced in a study of T cells in Graves' hyperthyroidism and ophthalmopathy (dated by TCRdb to the late 2010s). Receptors were amplified or captured by multiplex PCR. TCRdb lists the instrument as Illumina HiSeq 2000. The TCR beta CDR3 regions were amplified from the RNA transcripts. A first-round RT-PCR of the TCR CDR3 used the HTBI primer set with the Qiagen OneStep RT-PCR kit. TCRdb reran the public reads through fastp at Q25 and MiXCR, keeping productive beta chains. Merged by CDR3 protein, the rows form single entries marked with the most common genes and DNA. This sample lists about 700,000 distinct CDR3 sequences; 13% to 15% were detected once. The top ten clonotypes cover 9.5% to 13% of the sample. What was sequenced was blood. All receptors derive from a young woman with Graves' hyperthyroidism.

Turning to this clonotype: It may be a read error: a sequence one base away is much more abundant. This CDR3 fails to terminate in the conserved phenylalanine or tryptophan, so it likely reflects a read error. The CDR3 sequence is CASSQEVHQPQHL. The CDR3 DNA reads as TGTGCCAGCAGCCAGGAGGTTCATCAGCCCCAGCATTTG. The chain couples TRBV7-9 to TRBJ1-5; no firm D call. Trimming removed 5 bases at V and 5 bases at J, with 10 bases between. The CDR3 sequence is 13 residues long. The germline CDR1 and CDR2 sequences are SEHNR and FQNEAQ (reference sequence).

The chain has TRBV6-5 and TRBJ1-1; D may be TRBD1 (5 bases). CDR1 and CDR2 (germline): MNHEY, SVGAGI. Trimming stripped 3 bases from V and 1 base from J, with 12 bases between. The length of the CDR3 is 15 residues. This CDR3 is CASSYVGGGNTEAFF. Here the CDR3 DNA reads TGTGCCAGCAGTTATGTGGGGGGGGGGAACACTGAAGCTTTCTTT.

This clonotype was recorded a few times. The chain couples TRBV7-9 to TRBJ1-2, with 12 bases fitting TRBD1. Germline lookup yields CDR1 SEHNR and CDR2 FQNEAQ (reference sequence). The V and J ends lost 1 base and 6 bases, in that order; junction bases with no gene match: 3. The CDR3 totals 15 residues. The CDR3 coding sequence is TGTGCCAGCAGCTTAGGGGACAGGGGGCAGGATGGCTACACCTTC. Its translation is CASSLGDRGQDGYTF. The complete variable domain, with remaining parts taken from reference TRBV7-9 and TRBJ1-2, reads DTGVSQNPRHKITKRGQNVTFRCDPISEHNRLYWYRQTLGQGPEFLTYFQNEAQLEKSRLLSDRFSAERPKGSFSTLEIQRTEQGDSAMYLCASSLGDRGQDGYTFGSGTRLTVV.

The genes are TRBV28 and TRBJ2-1; 12 bases fit TRBD2. The CDR3 length is 14 residues. Germline loops: CDR1 MDHEN, CDR2 SYDVKM. J was trimmed by 6 bases and V by 6 bases; bases with no gene match: 3. CDR3 sequence: CASRSTSGSNEQFF. The CDR3, as DNA: TGTGCCAGCAGATCGACTAGCGGGAGCAATGAGCAGTTCTTC.

The rearrangement uses TRBV12-3 or TRBV12-4 and TRBJ1-2; D is uncertain. Trimming removed 3 bases from V and 4 bases from J, with 12 bases in between. The CDR3 extends over 14 amino acids. In nucleotides, the CDR3 is TGTGCCAGCAGTTTTGCTTACGGAAGCTATGGCTACACCTTC. Its translation: CASSFAYGSYGYTF.

This clonotype was counted at least ten times. The rearrangement joins TRBV2 to TRBJ2-5; D is unclear. The CDR3 consists of 12 residues. The germline CDR1 and CDR2 sequences are SNHLY and FYNNEI. Trimming took 5 bases from V and 4 from J, leaving 8 bases between them. The CDR3 DNA is TGTGCCAGCAGTCCCACAAGAGAGACCCAGTACTTC. Translated, it gives CASSPTRETQYF.

This clonotype has at least ten counts. This rearrangement joins TRBV20-1 to TRBJ1-1; D may be TRBD1 (6 bases). The CDR3 consists of 14 residues. Germline CDR1 and CDR2: DFQATT and SNEGSKA (reference sequence). V shed 6 bases and J shed 0 bases, with 14 bases lying between them. Here the CDR3 DNA reads TGCAGTGCGCCATACCAGGGGTTGAACACTGAAGCTTTCTTT. This codes for CSAPYQGLNTEAFF.

This clonotype was detected many times. The chain employs TRBV12-3 or TRBV12-4 and TRBJ2-2, with 12 bases lining up with TRBD2. The CDR3 runs to 18 residues. V lost 2 bases and J lost 3; bases outside the gene matches: 7. Here the CDR3 DNA reads TGTGCCAGCAGTTTACTGCTAGCGGGAGGGGAGGACACCGGGGAGCTGTTTTTT. It yields the protein CASSLLLAGGEDTGELFF.

This chain connects TRBV19 to TRBJ2-3; no reliable D call. The CDR3 covers 19 residues. The germline gives CDR1 LNHDA, CDR2 SQIVND (reference sequence). The V gene lost 3 bases and the J gene lost 0 bases, with 22 bases spanning the gap. The CDR3 region has the DNA TGTGCCAGTAGTATCCCCCCCCTCTGGTCCAAAGGGAGCACAGATACGCAGTATTTT. Translated: CASSIPPLWSKGSTDTQYF.

V is TRBV6-2 or TRBV6-3 and J is TRBJ2-3; D is unclear. CDR3 length equals 14 residues. V was pared by 5 bases and J by 4 bases, with 13 bases between. Germline V lookup: CDR1 MNHEY, CDR2 SVGEGT. The CDR3 is CASSAGRLADTQYF. CDR3 nucleotides: TGTGCCAGCAGTGCCGGGCGCTTGGCAGATACGCAGTATTTT.

This clonotype was counted many times. This rearrangement joins TRBV4-1 to TRBJ2-1; TRBD2 matches at 9 bases. V dropped 1 base and J dropped 0; count of bases not matched to a gene: 13. From germline, CDR1 is MGHRA and CDR2 YSYEKL. CDR3 length: 20 residues. The CDR3 loop is CASSQVPLQNSGSSYNEQFF. The DNA of the CDR3 is TGCGCCAGCAGCCAAGTCCCTTTACAGAATAGCGGGAGCTCCTACAATGAGCAGTTCTTC.

This clonotype was detected a few times. The J gene is TRBJ2-5, the V gene TRBV6-1; no firm D call. In germline, CDR1 is MNHNS, CDR2 SASEGT. Trimming left V 6 bases short and J 1 base short, with 15 bases between. The CDR3 is made up of 15 amino acids. The CDR3 loop reads CASSRTGPSQETQYF. Written as DNA, the CDR3 is TGTGCCAGCAGCCGAACCGGGCCGTCCCAAGAGACCCAGTACTTC.

A remark on this clonotype: A read error is possible here, since a much larger clone lies one base away. The rearrangement uses TRBV27 and TRBJ2-1; 9 nucleotides agree with TRBD1. The CDR3 runs to 15 residues. The germline gives CDR1 MNHEY, CDR2 SMNVEV (reference sequence). The CDR3 loop is CASRADRGSYDEQFF. CDR3 DNA sequence: TGTGCCAGCAGAGCCGACAGGGGGTCCTACGATGAGCAGTTCTTC.

V is TRBV7-9 and J is TRBJ2-3, with 11 nucleotides matching TRBD2. The trim removed 2 bases at V and 6 bases at J, leaving 10 bases unmatched. The CDR3 runs to 17 residues. The germline V gene has CDR1 SEHNR and CDR2 FQNEAQ (reference sequence). The CDR3 sequence is CASSLSATSGSSDTQYF. In DNA form, the CDR3 reads TGTGCCAGCAGCTTAAGTGCAACTAGCGGGAGTAGCGATACGCAGTATTTT.

This clonotype was picked up many times. This chain links TRBV6-2 or TRBV6-3 with TRBJ2-1; D not certain. The CDR3 contains 15 residues. Per germline, CDR1 MNHEY and CDR2 SVGEGT. Trimming shortened V by 6 bases and J by 10 bases, and 22 bases separated the two germline ends. CDR3 in DNA: TGTGCCAGCAGCTACAGAGGCCACCTTGTATGGGAGCAGTTCTTC. It codes for CASSYRGHLVWEQFF.

This clonotype came up many times. This clone may be a read error of a much larger clone one base away. The rearrangement uses TRBV7-2 and TRBJ2-1; no definite D call. The V end was cut by 3 bases, the J end by 9 bases, with 6 bases between. This CDR3 is built from 11 residues. Germline CDR1 and CDR2: SGHTA and FQGNSA. CDR3 sequence (DNA): TGTGCCAGCAGCTTCGTCGGTGAGCAGTTCTTC. Its protein product is CASSFVGEQFF. Filled out from reference TRBV7-2 and TRBJ2-1, the complete variable domain reads GAGVSQSPSNKVTEKGKDVELRCDPISGHTALYWYRQSLGQGLEFLIYFQGNSAPDKSGLPSDRFSAERTGGSVSTLTIQRTQQEDSAVYLCASSFVGEQFFGPGTRLTVL.

This clonotype was picked up a small number of times. The chain uses TRBV5-1 and TRBJ2-7; TRBD1 matches 9 bases. V lost 3 bases and J lost 2; bases outside the gene matches: 9. CDR3 length: 16 amino acids. Per germline, CDR1 SGHRS and CDR2 YFSETQ. The CDR3 DNA reads as TGCGCCAGCAGCTCGTACGACAGGGGGAGGGCCTACGAGCAGTACTTC. This sequence encodes CASSSYDRGRAYEQYF.

This clonotype was detected a few times. The rearrangement joins TRBV7-2 to TRBJ2-1; 11 positions match TRBD2. The germline V gene has CDR1 SGHTA and CDR2 FQGNSA. This CDR3 contains 15 residues. With V trimmed by 1 base and J by 9 bases, 5 bases remained unmatched. The chain's CDR3 is CASSLDSGGAVEQFF. CDR3 bases: TGTGCCAGCAGCTTAGATAGCGGGGGGGCCGTTGAGCAGTTCTTC. Together with reference TRBV7-2 and TRBJ2-1, the CDR3 gives the full variable domain: GAGVSQSPSNKVTEKGKDVELRCDPISGHTALYWYRQSLGQGLEFLIYFQGNSAPDKSGLPSDRFSAERTGGSVSTLTIQRTQQEDSAVYLCASSLDSGGAVEQFFGPGTRLTVL.

This clonotype was picked up many times. The rearrangement joins TRBV6-2 or TRBV6-3 to TRBJ2-1, with a tentative D call TRBD1 (6 bases). V was cut by 6 bases and J by 5 bases, with 23 bases left in between. The length of the CDR3 is 17 residues. Germline V CDR1 and CDR2: MNHEY, SVGEGT. The CDR3: CASRQSQGKGIHNEQFF. The DNA for the CDR3 is TGTGCCAGCAGGCAATCACAGGGCAAGGGCATCCACAATGAGCAGTTCTTC.

This chain uses TRBV4-1 with TRBJ1-6, with D hard to call. The CDR3 has 17 residues. V was trimmed by 2 bases and J by 1 base, leaving 12 bases between them. From germline, CDR1 is MGHRA and CDR2 YSYEKL. CDR3 region: CASSQSQPGSYNSPLHF. CDR3 DNA: TGCGCCAGCAGCCAAAGTCAACCAGGATCCTATAATTCACCCCTCCACTTT.

The rearrangement joins TRBV20-1 to TRBJ2-1; no clear D gene. Trimming shortened V by 1 base and J by 2 bases, and 6 bases separated the two germline ends. This CDR3 contains 13 residues. Looked up from germline, CDR1 is DFQATT and CDR2 is SNEGSKA (reference sequence). This CDR3 is CSARGLAYNEQFF. Here the CDR3 DNA reads TGCAGTGCTAGAGGGTTGGCCTACAATGAGCAGTTCTTC.

This clonotype was detected ten times or more. This rearrangement joins TRBV28 to TRBJ2-1; 9 bases are a match to TRBD2. This CDR3 region has 15 residues. Germline V CDR1 and CDR2: MDHEN, SYDVKM. After removal of 5 bases from V and 8 bases from J, the junction contained 10 bases not matched to a gene. The CDR3, as DNA: TGTGCCAGCAGTAGTGCGGGAGGGCCAAGGGATGAGCAGTTCTTC. Its protein product is CASSSAGGPRDEQFF.

This clonotype was found many times. J is TRBJ2-1 and V is TRBV28; D gene uncertain. V lost 5 bases, J lost 4 bases, and 6 bases lay in between. The germline V gene encodes CDR1 MDHEN and CDR2 SYDVKM. CDR3 length: 12 residues. CDR3 nucleotide sequence: TGTGCCAGCAGTACAGAATACAATGAGCAGTTCTTC. As protein: CASSTEYNEQFF.

This clonotype was detected a few times. This chain joins TRBV13 and TRBJ1-1, with D uncertain. Germline CDR1 and CDR2: PRHDT and FYEKMQ (reference sequence). The CDR3 has 13 amino acids. V lost 3 bases, J lost 5 bases, and 10 bases lay in between. The CDR3: CASSLERLTEAFF. The CDR3 coding sequence is TGTGCCAGCAGCTTGGAGAGGTTGACTGAAGCTTTCTTT.

This clonotype showed up just once. The chain recombines TRBV30 with TRBJ2-7, with D possibly being TRBD2 (5 bases). V was pared by 3 bases and J by 1 base, with 13 bases between. Germline V gives CDR1 GTSNPN, CDR2 SVGIG (reference sequence). The CDR3 loop spans 14 amino acids. The CDR3 is CAWRALGKSYEQYF. In DNA form, the CDR3 reads TGTGCCTGGAGGGCTCTCGGGAAATCCTACGAGCAGTACTTC. Looking up the rest from reference TRBV30 and TRBJ2-7 gives the full variable domain: SQTIHQWPATLVQPVGSPLSLECTVEGTSNPNLYWYRQAAGRGLQLLFYSVGIGQISSEVPQNLSASRPQDRQFILSSKKLLLSDSGFYLCAWRALGKSYEQYFGPGTRLTVT.

This clonotype was recorded many times. The chain is built from TRBV2 and TRBJ1-5, with D hard to call. V lost 4 bases and J lost 1, with 8 bases in between. CDR3 length: 14 residues. Per germline, CDR1 SNHLY and CDR2 FYNNEI. The CDR3 nucleotides read TGTGCCAGCAGTGCCGGATGGAGCAATCAGCCCCAGCATTTT. This gives the protein CASSAGWSNQPQHF. Using reference TRBV2 and TRBJ1-5 for the parts outside the CDR3, the full variable domain is EPEVTQTPSHQVTQMGQEVILRCVPISNHLYFYWYRQILGQKVEFLVSFYNNEISEKSEIFDDQFSVERPDGSNFTLKIRSTKLEDSAMYFCASSAGWSNQPQHFGDGTRLSIL.

This clonotype occurred many times. V usage is TRBV2 and J usage is TRBJ2-7; no clear D gene. Trimming shortened V by 3 bases and J by 2 bases, and 14 bases separated the two germline ends. The CDR3 length is 15 residues. CDR1 and CDR2 (germline): SNHLY, FYNNEI. CDR3 nucleotide sequence: TGTGCCAGCAGTGATTTTCAGGTACCCCCCTACGAGCAGTACTTC. Protein: CASSDFQVPPYEQYF.

This clonotype was recorded at least ten times. The chain is built from TRBV7-8 and TRBJ1-1; a possible D gene is TRBD1 (5 bases). The germline CDR1 and CDR2 sequences are SGHVS and FQNEAQ. Trimming stripped 1 base from V and 4 bases from J, with 13 bases between. The CDR3 has 15 residues. CDR3 nucleotide sequence: TGTGCCAGCAGCTTAGGAGGACACTCGGGCACTGAAGCTTTCTTT. It codes for CASSLGGHSGTEAFF. The variable domain in full, completed from reference TRBV7-8 and TRBJ1-1, reads GAGVSQSPRYKVAKRGQDVALRCDPISGHVSLFWYQQALGQGPEFLTYFQNEAQLDKSGLPSDRFFAERPEGSVSTLKIQRTQQEDSAVYLCASSLGGHSGTEAFFGQGTRLTVV.

This clonotype was counted at least ten times. The chain has TRBV3-1 and TRBJ2-4; D could derive from TRBD1 or TRBD2 (6 bases each). The CDR3 runs 13 residues. Trimming left V 8 bases short and J 4 bases short, with 12 bases between. Germline V gene data show CDR1 as LGHDT and CDR2 as YNNKEL (reference sequence). CDR3 in amino acids: CASRGTKKNIQYF. In DNA form, the CDR3 reads TGTGCCAGCCGGGGGACAAAAAAAAACATTCAGTACTTC.

The sample holds many counts of this clonotype. This sequence joins TRBV11-1 and TRBJ2-1, with 10 bases identical to TRBD2. Germline-derived CDR1 and CDR2 are SGHAT and FQDESV (reference sequence). Trimming cost V 8 bases and J 3 bases; bases outside gene matches: 10. CDR3 length: 16 residues. CDR3 coding DNA: TGTGCCAGCGGGGAATTGGGACTAGCGAACTACAATGAGCAGTTCTTC. Residues: CASGELGLANYNEQFF. Full variable domain (outside the CDR3, taken from reference TRBV11-1 and TRBJ2-1): EAEVAQSPRYKITEKSQAVAFWCDPISGHATLYWYRQILGQGPELLVQFQDESVVDDSQLPKDRFSAERLKGVDSTLKIQPAELGDSAMYLCASGELGLANYNEQFFGPGTRLTVL.

The V and J genes are TRBV5-1 and TRBJ1-1; possible D gene TRBD1, 5 bases. In germline, CDR1 is SGHRS, CDR2 YFSETQ. The CDR3 length is 15 residues. The V and J ends lost 0 bases and 1 base respectively, with 10 bases between them. The CDR3 loop is CASSLVGGSNTEAFF. DNA of the CDR3: TGCGCCAGCAGCTTGGTTGGGGGATCGAACACTGAAGCTTTCTTT.

This clonotype appeared a few times. The chain recombines TRBV7-3 with TRBJ2-1; 9 positions agree with TRBD2. CDR1 and CDR2 from the germline V gene are SGHTA and FQGTGA. Trimming at V came to 4 bases and at J to 5 bases, leaving 6 bases not matched to a gene. There are 15 residues in the CDR3. The CDR3 reads CASSSTTSGHNEQFF. The CDR3, as DNA: TGTGCCAGCAGCTCCACGACTAGCGGACACAATGAGCAGTTCTTC.